These 15 T cell receptor beta chains share one sample of origin, sequenced in a study of beta chain features in type 1 diabetes. Isolated RNA was reverse transcribed in full, so expressed TCRB transcripts were sequenced. Here immunoSEQ multiplex PCR was the method, and the copy in TCRdb shows in-frame clones only, minus some. Here the sample spans 300,000 to 400,000 clones, roughly 12% being singletons. Sequences were obtained from naive CD4+ T cells from blood. The receptors shown here come from a young man in good health.

This clone was observed a handful of times. This sample includes further DNA sequences coding for the same CDR3. This chain connects TRBV7-2 to TRBJ2-3; 7 bases are shared with TRBD2. Per germline, CDR1 SGHTA and CDR2 FQGNSA. The CDR3 has 13 amino acids. V lost 5 bases and J lost 3; bases outside the gene matches: 2. The CDR3 sequence: CASSPSGTDTQYF. The CDR3 DNA reads as TGTGCCAGCAGCCCTAGCGGAACAGATACGCAGTATTTT.

The chain couples TRBV7-2 to TRBJ1-6; TRBD1 matches 7 bases. After removal of 5 bases from V and 10 bases from J, the junction contained 8 bases not matched to a gene. The CDR3 loop spans 14 amino acids. CDR1 and CDR2 from the germline V gene are SGHTA and FQGNSA. The CDR3: CASSRGTVASPLHF. The CDR3 nucleotides are TGTGCCAGCAGCCGGGGGACAGTAGCCTCACCCCTCCACTTT.

A few counts support this clone. This sequence joins TRBV7-8 and TRBJ1-6, with a possible D match to TRBD1 (5 bases). The CDR3 spans 15 residues. In germline, CDR1 is SGHVS, CDR2 FQNEAQ. Trimming pared 2 bases from V and 5 bases from J, leaving 10 bases between. The CDR3 DNA reads TGTGCCAGCAGCTTACGGCAGGGCCATAATTCACCCCTCCACTTT. Its protein is CASSLRQGHNSPLHF.

The chain combines TRBV29-1 with TRBJ1-5, with TRBD1 matching over 8 bases. The CDR3 consists of 14 residues. Germline trimming cut 4 bases from V and 1 base from J; bases unmatched to any gene: 3. CDR1 and CDR2 (germline): SQVTM, ANQGSEA. The CDR3 here is CSVGTGISNQPQHF. The CDR3 DNA reads as TGCAGCGTTGGGACAGGGATAAGCAATCAGCCCCAGCATTTT.

The chain combines TRBV6-6 with TRBJ2-3, with 7 nucleotides matching TRBD2. J was trimmed by 2 bases and V by 2 bases; bases with no gene match: 4. The length of the CDR3 is 15 residues. Germline V gene data show CDR1 as MNHNY and CDR2 as SVGAGI (reference sequence). In nucleotides, the CDR3 is TGTGCCAGCAGTTACCAACTAGCGTACACAGATACGCAGTATTTT. This sequence encodes CASSYQLAYTDTQYF.

The rearrangement joins TRBV5-1 to TRBJ2-2; 8 positions match TRBD1. V shed 2 bases and J 1 base; nucleotides not matched to a gene: 4. Germline V lookup: CDR1 SGHRS, CDR2 YFSETQ. The CDR3 consists of 16 residues. The CDR3 region is CASSFVGTGNTGELFF. The CDR3 DNA sequence: TGCGCCAGCAGCTTCGTCGGGACAGGGAACACCGGGGAGCTGTTTTTT.

The chain combines TRBV15 with TRBJ2-7; D remains unclear. CDR3 length equals 13 residues. Germline V CDR1 and CDR2: LNHNV, YYDKDF (reference sequence). V was pared by 1 base and J by 0 bases, with 4 bases between. CDR3 loop: CATSRVSSYEQYF. The CDR3 bases are TGTGCCACCAGCAGAGTTAGCTCCTACGAGCAGTACTTC.

This clone has just a few counts. The rearrangement uses TRBV7-9 and TRBJ1-1; 8 nucleotides agree with TRBD1. Trimming at V came to 4 bases and at J to 3 bases, leaving 10 bases not matched to a gene. The CDR3 totals 16 residues. Looked up from germline, CDR1 is SEHNR and CDR2 is FQNEAQ (reference sequence). CDR3 DNA sequence: TGTGCCAGCAGCTACGTCAGGACAGGGAGTTACACTGAAGCTTTCTTT. Protein: CASSYVRTGSYTEAFF.

The V and J genes are TRBV30 and TRBJ2-7; TRBD1 matches at 8 bases. Germline V CDR1 and CDR2: GTSNPN, SVGIG (reference sequence). V lost 1 base and J lost 0; bases outside the gene matches: 8. The length of the CDR3 is 16 residues. Written as DNA, the CDR3 is TGTGCCTGGAGTGCAGCTGGCAGGGGGCTCTCCTACGAGCAGTACTTC. Its protein product is CAWSAAGRGLSYEQYF.

This clone has only a few counts. This chain joins TRBV4-3 and TRBJ1-1; D gene ambiguous. Germline lookup yields CDR1 LGHNA and CDR2 YSLEER. This CDR3 has 14 amino acids. Trimming took off 2 bases at V and 0 bases at J, with 7 bases between the two ends. The CDR3 nucleotides are TGCGCCAGCAGCCAACTTGTTTTGAACACTGAAGCTTTCTTT. This encodes CASSQLVLNTEAFF.

This clone was found a few times. The rearrangement joins TRBV7-2 to TRBJ2-7; 9 bases map to TRBD1. Germline CDR1 SGHTA, CDR2 FQGNSA. The trim removed 2 bases at V and 3 bases at J, leaving 5 bases unmatched. The CDR3 sequence is 15 residues long. CDR3 in DNA: TGTGCCAGCAGCTTACGGACAGGGGTGGACTACGAGCAGTACTTC. Its translation: CASSLRTGVDYEQYF.

The V and J genes are TRBV6-1 and TRBJ1-2; 11 nucleotides agree with TRBD1. The length of the CDR3 is 13 residues. The V gene's germline CDR1 is MNHNS and CDR2 SASEGT. V lost 5 bases to trimming and J lost 7 bases; unmatched junction nucleotides: 3. This chain's CDR3 is CASSRDRGIGYTF. DNA of the CDR3: TGTGCCAGCAGTCGGGACAGGGGGATTGGCTACACCTTC.

The rearrangement uses TRBV18 and TRBJ1-4, with D possibly matching TRBD1 (6 bases). The CDR3 covers 14 residues. With 3 bases removed from V and 4 bases from J, the gap between germline ends came to 9 bases. CDR1 is KGHSH, CDR2 LQKENI, per germline. CDR3 region: CASSPNRDNEKLFF. The CDR3 nucleotides read TGTGCCAGCTCACCTAACAGGGATAATGAAAAACTGTTTTTT.

This sequence joins TRBV4-2 and TRBJ2-2; D unclear. The V and J ends lost 2 bases and 5 bases respectively, with 3 bases between them. Germline V gene sequence: CDR1 LGHNA, CDR2 YNFKEQ. This CDR3 contains 12 residues. CDR3 sequence: CASSQQTGELFF. The CDR3 nucleotides read TGTGCCAGCAGCCAACAGACCGGGGAGCTGTTTTTT.

This clone was recorded a few times. The chain uses TRBV11-2 and TRBJ2-7; 9 positions match TRBD1. CDR1 and CDR2 (germline): SGHAT, FQNNGV. The CDR3 runs to 15 residues. The V and J ends lost 2 bases and 2 bases, in that order; junction bases with no gene match: 4. The CDR3 DNA reads TGTGCCAGCAGCTTAACAGGGGGCTCAACCTACGAGCAGTACTTC. It yields the protein CASSLTGGSTYEQYF.